The T cell receptor beta chain under discussion was sequenced for a study of siplizumab effects on memory and regulatory T cells. The table lists this clone with a count of one. Its antigen is unknown. V dropped 6 bases and J dropped 4 bases, with 10 bases sitting between them. Germline V gives CDR1 LNHDA, CDR2 SQIVND (reference sequence). This CDR3 region has 13 residues. Study-wide results and limits: A mean of approximately 69% of mappable alloreactive CD4+ clones were Treg-derived with siplizumab, compared with roughly 25% in controls.

Only in-frame clones appear in the TCRdb table, and some are missing; sequencing was by immunoSEQ multiplex PCR. The profile shows 90,000 to 150,000 clones, 93% of them singletons. Material for sequencing was non-Treg CD4+ T cells sorted from blood. This chain joins TRBV19 and TRBJ1-3; D ambiguous. The TCR comes from a human donor in good health. Here the CDR3 reads CASRWGLGNTIYF. CDR3 in DNA: TGTGCCAGTAGATGGGGATTAGGAAACACCATATATTTT.